The present TCR beta chain was sequenced within a study of blood T cell repertoires in COVID-19. The protocol was immunoSEQ multiplex PCR, while the TCRdb copy is restricted to in-frame clones and leaves out a portion. The sample includes about 360,000 clones, around 83% of them seen just once. The receptor was isolated from a man aged 30 to 39 with active or convalescent COVID-19. Specimen: peripheral blood.

CDR3 sequence reads: CASSITPGTGPGNTIYF. In DNA form, the CDR3 reads TGTGCCAGTAGTATAACCCCCGGGACAGGGCCTGGAAACACCATATATTTT. This chain joins TRBV19 and TRBJ1-3; 9 bases fit TRBD1. Germline V gene lookup returns CDR1 LNHDA and CDR2 SQIVND (reference sequence). Trimming took 2 bases from V and 2 from J; bases not matched to a gene: 7. The CDR3 consists of 17 residues.